This record concerns one TCR beta chain sequence. Its specificity is not known. Clones were read by immunoSEQ multiplex PCR, and TCRdb kept only the in-frame ones, dropping some. The table includes about 160,000 clones, approximately 96% detected once. The sample belongs to a study of cytomegalovirus exposure and HLA in healthy donors. General observations from the study: Per published reports, the classifier diagnosed cytomegalovirus status with high specificity and sensitivity.

Trimming stripped 2 bases from V and 6 bases from J, with 10 bases between. Per germline, CDR1 SGHTA and CDR2 FQGNSA. This CDR3 comprises 13 residues. This TCR came from a woman aged 18-29 years in good health and CMV-seronegative. The V call is TRBV7-2, the J call TRBJ1-1; D is uncertain. Input material: PBMCs. The CDR3 region has the DNA TGTGCCAGCAGCTTATCCCCTGGAGCTGAAGCTTTCTTT. This codes for CASSLSPGAEAFF. Together with reference TRBV7-2 and TRBJ1-1, the CDR3 gives the full variable domain: GAGVSQSPSNKVTEKGKDVELRCDPISGHTALYWYRQSLGQGLEFLIYFQGNSAPDKSGLPSDRFSAERTGGSVSTLTIQRTQQEDSAVYLCASSLSPGAEAFFGQGTRLTVV.